The clone carrying this T cell receptor beta chain appeared many times. This entry belongs to a study of T cells in Graves' hyperthyroidism and ophthalmopathy. The wider study: The initial diagnosis was the point when peripheral blood was collected, ahead of any treatment.

The CDR3 contains 15 residues. CDR1 and CDR2 (germline): MDHEN, SYDVKM. The V and J ends lost 3 bases and 3 bases respectively, with 12 bases between them. Investigators excluded patients with uncontrolled infection, other autoimmune disease, pregnancy or lactation. What was amplified from RNA transcripts were TCR beta CDR3 regions. First-round RT-PCR with HTBI primers amplified the TCR CDR3 region. TCRdb recomputed calls from the multiplex PCR reads with MiXCR, one row per CDR3 protein. Seen here are 270,000 or so distinct CDR3 sequences, under 30% observed once, and the top ten hold roughly 24%. The chain links TRBV28 to TRBJ1-5; D is ambiguous. This TCR was sampled from a man in his forties with Graves' hyperthyroidism that later progressed to Graves' ophthalmopathy. Sequenced: blood. The chain's CDR3 is CASSLFGRVNQPQHF. The CDR3 bases are TGTGCCAGCAGTTTGTTCGGGAGAGTCAATCAGCCCCAGCATTTT.